This T cell receptor beta chain is from a study of blood T cells in healthy people across ages. Findings and limits, study-wide: Strong correlation was found linking TCR beta diversity to naive T cell percentage. Diversity estimates drawn from one million T cells were deemed underestimates. Possibly confounding the expanded clonotype changes was the fact that donor CMV status was unknown.

Primers used in a second PCR of about 6 to 12 cycles were a sample-barcoded 5' primer and a J-beta primer mix. TCRdb reprocessed the 5' RACE reads with MiXCR, giving one entry per CDR3 protein. Here the sample spans around 1.5 million distinct CDR3 sequences, about 31% being singletons. Of note for this clonotype: Its antigen is currently unknown.

The CDR3 has 14 residues. Trimming removed 0 bases at V and 13 bases at J, with 16 bases between. Germline V CDR1 and CDR2: WNHNN, SYGVQD (reference sequence). This TCR was recovered from a woman aged 30 to 39 in good health. The sample comprised blood. This chain links TRBV10-1 with TRBJ2-4; tentatively, D is TRBD1 (6 bases). The DNA for the CDR3 is TGCGCCAGCAGTGAGTCGATGGGGGCGGGTGAGCAGTACTTC. The encoded protein is CASSESMGAGEQYF.